This T cell receptor beta chain was identified during a study of chemoradiotherapy in HPV16-positive cancers. Study background: Candidate HPV-specific T-cell clones and common TCR motifs came from functional assays in a couple of HPV16-positive patients. Regarding the study as a whole: Candidate HPV-specific clones and E7-related TCR motifs grew in tumor during treatment. HPV-responsive T-cell expansion during chemoradiotherapy was linked to improved recurrence-free survival in HPV16-positive patients.

In regard to this clone: As yet, its antigen is unknown.

Trimming removed 5 bases from V and 11 bases from J, with 15 bases in between. CDR1 is PRHDT and CDR2 is FYEKMQ in the germline V gene (reference sequence). This CDR3 comprises 12 residues. Sequencing used immunoSEQ multiplex PCR; TCRdb keeps in-frame clones, though not all of them. The sample holds 30,000 to 40,000 clones, about 92% seen once. Samples were taken several times over chemoradiotherapy. This chain connects TRBV13 to TRBJ2-5; D possibly corresponds to TRBD2 (7 bases). The specimen was blood, collected from a patient who underwent chemoradiotherapy. The TCR comes from a human donor with HPV-associated anogenital cancer. Here the CDR3 DNA reads TGTGCCAGCAGCAGGCGAGGGGGGGAGCAGTACTTC. Protein sequence: CASSRRGGEQYF.